This TCR beta chain comes out of a study of T-cell reconstitution after alpha-beta-depleted transplantation in children. After removal of 0 bases from V and 2 bases from J, the junction contained 1 base not matched to a gene. The CDR3 sequence is 14 residues long. The germline CDR1 and CDR2 sequences are DFQATT and SNEGSKA (reference sequence). The TCRbeta library incorporated unique molecular identifiers. From the PCR reads, TCRdb called clonotypes with MiXCR, one entry per CDR3 protein. Among roughly 500,000 distinct CDR3 sequences listed, approximately 13% were seen once. The origin of this receptor is a human donor who donated a stem cell graft to a child with combined immunodeficiency. This sequence joins TRBV20-1 and TRBJ2-7; the match to TRBD1 covers 10 bases. The specimen was PBMCs from the stem cell graft donor, collected from the stem cell graft. The CDR3 spells CSAREGTGAYEQYF. In nucleotides, the CDR3 is TGCAGTGCTAGAGAGGGGACAGGGGCCTACGAGCAGTACTTC.